This entry lists 30 T cell receptor beta chains sequenced from one sample in a study of blood T cells in healthy people across ages. A second PCR of roughly 7 to 11 cycles used a sample-barcoded 5' primer and a J-beta primer mix. Each CDR3 protein gets one entry after TCRdb re-called the 5' RACE reads with MiXCR. The sample consists of 910,000 or so distinct CDR3 sequences, roughly 51% of them appearing once. Sequencing used blood. The receptors were sampled from a woman in her sixties or seventies in good health.

The rearrangement uses TRBV9 and TRBJ2-5, with TRBD1 matching 9 bases. The better agreement between TRBJ2-7 and the DNA end casts doubt on the J call. Germline CDR1 and CDR2: SGDLS and YYNGEE. The length of the CDR3 is 14 residues. DNA for the CDR3: TGTGCCAGCAGCCCCTACTCGACAGGGGGCGAGCAGTACTTC. Its protein is CASSPYSTGGEQYF.

At least ten counts were recorded for this clonotype. A junction end diverges from the germline sequence, so it may reflect a read error. This rearrangement joins TRBV4-1 to TRBJ2-5; D unclear. The CDR3 spans 12 residues. The germline gives CDR1 MGHRA, CDR2 YSYEKL. CDR3 loop: CASSQPQETQYF. CDR3 sequence (DNA): TGTGCCAGCAGCCAACCCCAAGAGACCCAGTACTTC.

The rearrangement links TRBV29-1 to TRBJ2-1; 9 nucleotides align to TRBD1. Looked up from germline, CDR1 is SQVTM and CDR2 is ANQGSEA. This CDR3 region has 13 residues. V was clipped by 7 bases and J by 3 bases; unmatched bases: 4. The CDR3: CSGRDRDYNEQFF. CDR3 nucleotides: TGCAGCGGCCGGGACAGGGACTACAATGAGCAGTTCTTC.

V gene TRBV7-9 combines with J gene TRBJ2-1; D unresolved. The CDR3 runs to 13 residues. Looked up from germline, CDR1 is SEHNR and CDR2 is FQNEAQ (reference sequence). The V end lost 2 bases, the J end lost 9 bases, and 11 bases lay between the germline ends. DNA of the CDR3: TGTGCCAGCAGCTTATCTGAAGCGCTTGAGCAGTTCTTC. This sequence encodes CASSLSEALEQFF. Drawing the rest from reference TRBV7-9 and TRBJ2-1, the complete variable domain is DTGVSQNPRHKITKRGQNVTFRCDPISEHNRLYWYRQTLGQGPEFLTYFQNEAQLEKSRLLSDRFSAERPKGSFSTLEIQRTEQGDSAMYLCASSLSEALEQFFGPGTRLTVL.

In its sample, this clonotype was seen many times. The chain employs TRBV4-1 and TRBJ1-5; D not certain. The CDR3 is 15 amino acids. Looked up from germline, CDR1 is MGHRA and CDR2 is YSYEKL. Deletions cut 4 bases from V and 6 bases from J, with 16 bases between. The chain's CDR3 is CASSPSVIGSQPQHF. CDR3 nucleotide sequence: TGCGCCAGCAGCCCATCAGTGATAGGATCTCAGCCCCAGCATTTT.

This chain links TRBV27 with TRBJ2-7; 7 positions match TRBD2. From germline, CDR1 is MNHEY and CDR2 SMNVEV (reference sequence). This CDR3 is 13 amino acids long. J was trimmed by 3 bases and V by 5 bases; bases with no gene match: 4. The CDR3 protein is CASSRRTSYEQYF. CDR3 bases: TGTGCCAGCAGTCGACGGACTAGCTACGAGCAGTACTTC.

CDR3 DNA sequence: TGCGCCAGCAGCTTGGACGGGAACGAGCAGTACTTC. It is translated as CASSLDGNEQYF. V and J are TRBV5-1 and TRBJ2-7, with D tentatively TRBD2 (5 bases). Trimming removed 0 bases from V and 5 bases from J, with 6 bases in between. Germline CDR1 and CDR2: SGHRS and YFSETQ. This CDR3 region has 12 residues.

This clonotype was detected a few times. The genes are TRBV20-1 and TRBJ2-3; tentatively, D is TRBD2 (5 bases). This CDR3 is built from 11 residues. Per the germline V gene, CDR1 is DFQATT and CDR2 is SNEGSKA (reference sequence). The CDR3 DNA sequence: TGCAGCCGTAGCGCTACAGATACGCAGTATTTT. Its translation: CSRSATDTQYF.

The chain recombines TRBV4-1 with TRBJ2-7, with 11 bases aligning to TRBD2. V shed 0 bases, J shed 9 bases, and the junction held 7 bases outside the gene matches. Germline V CDR1 and CDR2: MGHRA, YSYEKL. The CDR3 length is 15 residues. The CDR3 DNA follows: TGCGCCAGCAGCCAAGATTTAGCGGGAGGGCCCTGGCAGTACTTC. Protein sequence: CASSQDLAGGPWQYF.

This clonotype has ten or more counts. An end of the junction does not agree with germline; a read error may underlie this. The chain links TRBV5-1 to TRBJ2-5; D remains unclear. The V gene's germline CDR1 is SGHRS and CDR2 YFSETQ. The CDR3 has 11 residues. The DNA of the CDR3 is TGTGCCAGCAGCTTGGGAAAGACCCAGTACTTC. It is translated as CASSLGKTQYF.

This clonotype was seen more than once but under ten times. J is TRBJ2-3 and V is TRBV6-5, with 12 bases identical to TRBD2. Germline V lookup: CDR1 MNHEY, CDR2 SVGAGI. The CDR3 is made up of 19 amino acids. V dropped 5 bases and J dropped 3; count of bases not matched to a gene: 15. The CDR3 DNA follows: TGTGCCAGCAGTCACACTGGAACCGGGACTAGCGGGCTTACAGATACGCAGTATTTT. It codes for CASSHTGTGTSGLTDTQYF.

This clonotype occurred a few times. This rearrangement joins TRBV20-1 to TRBJ2-7, with D possibly being TRBD2 (6 bases). The CDR3 runs to 15 residues. Trimming shortened V by 5 bases and J by 1 base, and 18 bases separated the two germline ends. Per the germline V gene, CDR1 is DFQATT and CDR2 is SNEGSKA (reference sequence). CDR3 in amino acids: CSALHSGTLSYEQYF. The CDR3 DNA is TGCAGTGCTCTGCACTCGGGGACTTTATCCTACGAGCAGTACTTC.

This clonotype occurred a few times. The chain is built from TRBV7-2 and TRBJ1-2, with D possibly matching TRBD1 (5 bases). The CDR3 is 15 residues long. V dropped 5 bases and J dropped 4 bases, with 17 bases sitting between them. CDR1 and CDR2 (germline): SGHTA, FQGNSA. The CDR3, as DNA: TGTGCCAGCAGCCCCATTCGTTTAGGGACCTATGGCTACACCTTC. Its protein is CASSPIRLGTYGYTF.

The chain links TRBV7-6 to TRBJ2-2; 9 nucleotides line up with TRBD2. CDR1 is SGHVS, CDR2 FNYEAQ, per germline. V lost 1 base to trimming and J lost 6 bases; unmatched junction nucleotides: 3. The CDR3 has 15 amino acids. The CDR3 loop reads CASSLVVAGAGELFF. The CDR3 coding sequence is TGTGCCAGCAGCTTAGTAGTAGCGGGGGCCGGGGAGCTGTTTTTT. The full variable domain, rest sourced from reference TRBV7-6 and TRBJ2-2, is GAGVSQSPRYKVTKRGQDVALRCDPISGHVSLYWYRQALGQGPEFLTYFNYEAQQDKSGLPNDRFSAERPEGSISTLTIQRTEQRDSAMYRCASSLVVAGAGELFFGEGSRLTVL.

The chain links TRBV14 to TRBJ2-3, with TRBD2 matching over 7 bases. The J segment lost 3 bases and the V segment lost 7 bases, leaving 10 bases of the junction unmatched. Germline lookup yields CDR1 SGHDN and CDR2 FVKESK. This CDR3 comprises 15 residues. The CDR3 spells CASKRGSGLTDTQYF. The CDR3 nucleotides are TGTGCCAGCAAAAGAGGTAGCGGGCTTACAGATACGCAGTATTTT.

The CDR3 DNA reads TGTGCCAGCAGCCCCGCAGGTTATGGAGAGACCCAGTACTTC. Translation: CASSPAGYGETQYF. The chain has TRBV3-1 and TRBJ2-5; unclear D gene. The CDR3 contains 14 residues. The V gene's germline CDR1 is LGHDT and CDR2 YNNKEL (reference sequence). The V end lost 4 bases, the J end lost 4 bases, and 13 bases lay between the germline ends.

The V and J genes are TRBV24-1 and TRBJ2-6; D unresolved. The germline V and J ends were trimmed by 5 bases and 0 bases, with 16 bases remaining between them. The CDR3 spans 18 residues. The germline gives CDR1 KGHDR, CDR2 SFDVKD. Here the CDR3 DNA reads TGTGCCACCAGTGTGGGCAGTTCAGCCCCCTCTGGGGCCAACGTCCTGACTTTC. Translated: CATSVGSSAPSGANVLTF.

The chain links TRBV21-1 to TRBJ1-2; TRBD1 reflects the table's D call only, with no check against the DNA. TRBV21-1 is recorded as a pseudogene. This CDR3 has 17 residues. CDR3 region: CASSKTTRPEANYGYTF. The CDR3 DNA reads TGTGCCAGCAGCAAAACGACGCGCCCGGAAGCTAACTATGGCTACACCTTC.

The chain recombines TRBV20-1 with TRBJ2-7; D assignment may be TRBD1 or TRBD2 (5 bases each). The germline gives CDR1 DFQATT, CDR2 SNEGSKA (reference sequence). V was shortened by 0 bases and J by 7 bases, with 16 bases between the two germline ends. The CDR3 loop spans 14 amino acids. For the CDR3, the DNA is TGCAGTGCTAGAGACGGGACCCTCCACAATGAGCAGTACTTC. It specifies CSARDGTLHNEQYF.

As concerns this clonotype: A much larger clonotype is one base distant, so this may be a read error. The chain uses TRBV7-2 and TRBJ2-7, with 9 bases aligning to TRBD1. This CDR3 has 17 amino acids. CDR1 SGHTA and CDR2 FQGNSA come from the germline V gene. The V segment lost 0 bases and the J segment 2 bases; nucleotides outside the gene matches: 8. Here the CDR3 reads CASSLAGLGTGPYEQYF. The CDR3 DNA is TGTGCCAGCAGCTTAGCGGGCCTCGGGACAGGGCCCTACGAGCAGTACTTC.

The V and J genes are TRBV6-1 and TRBJ1-2; 7 nucleotides align to TRBD1. The junction had 8 bases not matched to a gene; V was cut back by 6 bases and J by 4 bases. The germline CDR1 and CDR2 sequences are MNHNS and SASEGT. The CDR3 extends over 14 amino acids. CDR3 bases: TGTGCCAGCAGCTCCGACAGGGTCGTCTATGGCTACACCTTC. This sequence encodes CASSSDRVVYGYTF.

The rearrangement uses TRBV2 and TRBJ1-4; TRBD1 is a possible D gene (5 bases). Germline values: CDR1 SNHLY, CDR2 FYNNEI. The CDR3 runs to 13 residues. Trimming took 8 bases from V and 8 from J, leaving 15 bases between them. The CDR3 here is CASFGGGGEKLFF. CDR3 nucleotides: TGTGCCAGCTTCGGGGGGGGAGGCGAAAAACTGTTTTTT.

The sample holds a few counts of this clonotype. The CDR3, as DNA: TGTGCCAGCAGTCCTGGGCAGACCCAGTACTTC. This gives the protein CASSPGQTQYF. V and J are TRBV11-2 and TRBJ2-5, with D uncertain. Germline V lookup: CDR1 SGHAT, CDR2 FQNNGV. Trimming cost V 6 bases and J 6 bases, with 8 bases left between them. The CDR3 runs 11 residues.

This clonotype came up a few times. This chain joins TRBV7-2 and TRBJ2-1; 13 positions match TRBD2. The CDR3 is 16 amino acids. V shed 6 bases, J shed 12 bases, and the junction held 14 bases outside the gene matches. The germline V gene encodes CDR1 SGHTA and CDR2 FQGNSA. For the CDR3, the DNA is TGTGCCAGCAGGTTCGGACTAGCGGGAGTCCAGGGGGGGCAGTTCTTC. Its translation: CASRFGLAGVQGGQFF. Using reference TRBV7-2 and TRBJ2-1 for the parts outside the CDR3, the full variable domain is GAGVSQSPSNKVTEKGKDVELRCDPISGHTALYWYRQSLGQGLEFLIYFQGNSAPDKSGLPSDRFSAERTGGSVSTLTIQRTQQEDSAVYLCASRFGLAGVQGGQFFGPGTRLTVL.

V gene TRBV4-2 combines with J gene TRBJ2-1, with TRBD2 matching over 9 bases. The CDR3 runs 15 residues. Germline CDR1 reads LGHNA; CDR2 reads YNFKEQ. The ends lost 1 base at V and 8 bases at J; junction bases unmatched: 6. The DNA of the CDR3 is TGTGCCAGCAGCCAAGGGGCTAGCGGGATCGATGAGCAGTTCTTC. This gives the protein CASSQGASGIDEQFF.

This sequence joins TRBV6-1 and TRBJ1-2; tentatively, D is TRBD1 (6 bases). From germline, CDR1 is MNHNS and CDR2 SASEGT. V lost 7 bases and J lost 6, with 15 bases in between. CDR3 length: 13 amino acids. CDR3 bases: TGTGCCAGCACCCTACAGGGCTTCGATGGCTACACCTTC. Translating gives CASTLQGFDGYTF.

V gene TRBV7-9 combines with J gene TRBJ2-1; 14 bases line up with TRBD2. The J call may be wrong; the DNA end is better matched by TRBJ2-7. The CDR3 totals 16 residues. CDR1 is SEHNR and CDR2 is FQNEAQ in the germline V gene (reference sequence). CDR3 DNA sequence: TGTGCCAGCAGCTTTACTGGGACTAGCGGGAGTGGCGAGCAGTACTTC. Amino acids: CASSFTGTSGSGEQYF.

The chain is built from TRBV29-1 and TRBJ2-7; the D is unclear. The V gene's germline CDR1 is SQVTM and CDR2 ANQGSEA. Trimming took 4 bases from V and 4 from J, leaving 11 bases between them. The CDR3 runs to 12 residues. CDR3 sequence: CSVANQRYEQYF. CDR3 sequence (DNA): TGCAGCGTTGCCAATCAGAGATACGAGCAGTACTTC.

V and J are TRBV5-1 and TRBJ1-4; D ambiguous. The CDR3 is made up of 15 amino acids. Germline values: CDR1 SGHRS, CDR2 YFSETQ. V lost 0 bases and J lost 5, with 11 bases in between. The CDR3 sequence is CASSLGQATNEKLFF. CDR3 DNA sequence: TGCGCCAGCAGCTTGGGTCAGGCGACGAATGAAAAACTGTTTTTT.

This clonotype was seen a few times. This could be a read error, since a much larger clone is one nucleotide away. The V call is TRBV4-2, the J call TRBJ2-1, with D hard to call. The J call may not be correct, given that the DNA end is closer to TRBJ2-7. The CDR3 is made up of 16 amino acids. The V gene's germline CDR1 is LGHNA and CDR2 YNFKEQ. The CDR3 coding sequence is TGTGCCAGCAGCCAACCGGGTTTGAGCTCCTACAATGAGCAGTACTTC. It specifies CASSQPGLSSYNEQYF.